Detailed here is one T cell receptor (beta chain). This specimen comes from a study of CD8 T cells in Susac syndrome. With 2 bases removed from V and 2 bases from J, the gap between germline ends came to 13 bases. CDR3 size: 16 residues. Germline V gives CDR1 DFQATT, CDR2 SNEGSKA (reference sequence). A quantity of about 0.45 to 1 ug RNA underwent reverse transcription using random hexamers. Amplification of the TCR beta CDR3 was carried out by immunoSEQ multiplex PCR, which spanned a total of 54 Vbeta and 13 Jbeta segments. TCRdb re-called the immunoSEQ multiplex PCR reads with MiXCR, one entry per CDR3 protein. The table lists about 190,000 distinct CDR3 sequences, approximately 94% of them singletons. Through negative isolation, CD4+ and CD8+ T cells were obtained, while TEMRA cells were enriched using FACS.

The TCR comes from a human donor with Susac syndrome. Specimen: CD4+ T cells from PBMCs. This chain links TRBV20-1 with TRBJ2-6; no definite D call. The CDR3 DNA reads as TGCAGTGCTAGACCGGTAGTAGTACCTGGGGCCAACGTCCTGACTTTC. Amino acids: CSARPVVVPGANVLTF.